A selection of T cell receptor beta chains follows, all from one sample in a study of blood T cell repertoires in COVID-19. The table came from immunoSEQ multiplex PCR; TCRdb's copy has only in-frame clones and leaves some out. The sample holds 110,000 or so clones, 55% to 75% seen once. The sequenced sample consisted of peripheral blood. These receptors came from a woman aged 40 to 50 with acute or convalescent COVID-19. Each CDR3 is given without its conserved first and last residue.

ASRMGGSDKNIQY	TRBJ2-4	TRBV7-2
ASSARQANTGELF	TRBJ2-2	TRBV18
AWNRQVSYNSPLH	TRBJ1-6	TRBV30
VRSPTCLYEQY	TRBJ2-7	TRBV7-5
ASSPAARPETQY	TRBJ2-5	TRBV27
STGSGNTIY	TRBJ1-3	TRBV20-1
ASSLKQVSSGANVLT	TRBJ2-6	TRBV5-4
ASSLGQTKRETQY	TRBJ2-5	TRBV7-6
ASSPSSPKEAF	TRBJ1-1	TRBV3-1/TRBV3-2
ASSFPPGLAGGRDTQY	TRBJ2-3	TRBV7-2
ASSHRGSGDTEAF	TRBJ1-1	TRBV3-1/TRBV3-2
ASSDPGGSYEQY	TRBJ2-7	TRBV2
ASRRTGNTEAF	TRBJ1-1	TRBV3-1/TRBV3-2
ASSLAPSGVNYEQY	TRBJ2-7	TRBV5-4